These 31 T cell receptor beta chains were all obtained from the same sample, sequenced in a study of CD8 T cells in ankylosing spondylitis. Whole-study findings and limits: What seemed typical of ankylosing spondylitis blood was a TCR beta motif built from several highly homologous variants.

Their recognized antigens are unknown. Each CDR3 protein gets one entry after TCRdb re-called the 5' RACE reads with MiXCR. Here the sample spans about 390,000 distinct CDR3 sequences, around 24% being singletons. Sequences were obtained from blood, either unsorted or a sorted T cell fraction (not recorded which). These TCRs come from a male donor with ankylosing spondylitis.

The chain couples TRBV5-6 to TRBJ2-2; D uncertain. The CDR3 runs to 15 residues. V was clipped by 0 bases and J by 1 base, with 7 bases between them. Germline V gene sequence: CDR1 SGHDT, CDR2 YYEEEE. The CDR3 region is CASSLGRRNTGELFF. The DNA for the CDR3 is TGTGCCAGCAGCTTGGGAAGGCGGAACACCGGGGAGCTGTTTTTT.

This chain links TRBV28 with TRBJ2-7, with D uncertain. CDR1 and CDR2 (germline): MDHEN, SYDVKM. This CDR3 comprises 16 residues. Trimming removed 5 bases at V and 4 bases at J, with 21 bases between. In DNA form, the CDR3 reads TGTGCCAGCAGTCCGTTACAGATGACACTAAGATACGAGCAGTACTTC. This sequence encodes CASSPLQMTLRYEQYF.

The chain recombines TRBV5-1 with TRBJ1-1; 7 bases fit TRBD1. V was pared by 0 bases and J by 5 bases, with 7 bases of the junction left unmatched. Germline V gene lookup returns CDR1 SGHRS and CDR2 YFSETQ. The CDR3 loop spans 15 amino acids. Written as DNA, the CDR3 is TGCGCCAGCAGCTTGGGGCCCGGACAGGCAACTGAAGCTTTCTTT. This encodes CASSLGPGQATEAFF. Full variable domain (rest looked up from reference TRBV5-1 and TRBJ1-1): KAGVTQTPRYLIKTRGQQVTLSCSPISGHRSVSWYQQTPGQGLQFLFEYFSETQRNKGNFPGRFSGRQFSNSRSEMNVSTLELGDSALYLCASSLGPGQATEAFFGQGTRLTVV.

This clonotype has at least ten counts. CDR3 nucleotide sequence: TGCGCCAGCAGCTTGGGTCAGATATTCTCCTACAATGAGCAGTTCTTC. Amino acids: CASSLGQIFSYNEQFF. The chain joins TRBV5-1 to TRBJ2-1; D gene uncertain. This CDR3 region has 16 residues. CDR1 and CDR2 (germline): SGHRS, YFSETQ. The V gene lost 0 bases and the J gene lost 0 bases, with 10 bases spanning the gap.

The chain has TRBV29-1 and TRBJ2-1; D is ambiguous. The CDR3 is 14 residues long. V dropped 7 bases and J dropped 3 bases, with 16 bases sitting between them. Germline lookup yields CDR1 SQVTM and CDR2 ANQGSEA. The chain's CDR3 is CSASVVRDYNEQFF. DNA for the CDR3: TGCAGCGCCTCTGTGGTCAGAGACTACAATGAGCAGTTCTTC.

The rearrangement joins TRBV20-1 to TRBJ2-5; TRBD2 might be the D (6 bases). The germline V gene encodes CDR1 DFQATT and CDR2 SNEGSKA (reference sequence). Trimming took 0 bases from V and 1 from J, leaving 15 bases between them. This CDR3 spans 16 amino acids. The CDR3 reads CSARDENSGAQETQYF. As DNA, the CDR3 is TGCAGTGCTAGAGATGAGAATAGCGGCGCCCAAGAGACCCAGTACTTC.

The V gene is TRBV15, the J gene TRBJ2-1, with D possibly being TRBD1 (5 bases). The V end lost 3 bases, the J end lost 4 bases, and 13 bases lay between the germline ends. The CDR3 is 15 residues long. CDR1 and CDR2 (germline): LNHNV, YYDKDF (reference sequence). This chain's CDR3 is CATSRTVHLYNEQFF. The CDR3 DNA reads as TGTGCCACCAGCAGGACAGTCCATCTATACAATGAGCAGTTCTTC.

This clonotype was seen more than once but under ten times. The chain couples TRBV5-1 to TRBJ1-1; a weak D match, TRBD1 (6 bases). The CDR3 runs to 12 residues. The germline V gene has CDR1 SGHRS and CDR2 YFSETQ. V was cut by 5 bases and J by 3 bases, with 8 bases left in between. CDR3 bases: TGCGCCAGCAGGGACAGCGACACTGAAGCTTTCTTT. This translates into CASRDSDTEAFF.

V and J are TRBV29-1 and TRBJ2-3; a weak D match, TRBD1 (6 bases). The CDR3 sequence is 15 residues long. V lost 3 bases and J lost 4, with 17 bases in between. CDR1 is SQVTM, CDR2 ANQGSEA, per germline. The CDR3 is CSVDRGQGLADTQYF. In nucleotides, the CDR3 is TGCAGCGTTGATCGGGGCCAGGGGCTTGCAGATACGCAGTATTTT.

The chain joins TRBV12-3 or TRBV12-4 to TRBJ2-1; tentatively, D is TRBD1 or TRBD2 (5 bases each). V was shortened by 3 bases and J by 7 bases, with 19 bases between the two germline ends. CDR3 length equals 16 residues. The DNA for the CDR3 is TGTGCCAGCAGTTTTTATAATGGCCCCGAGGGGAATGAGCAGTTCTTC. Its protein product is CASSFYNGPEGNEQFF.

This clonotype was recorded a few times. This sequence joins TRBV7-9 and TRBJ2-2; D might be TRBD1 (6 bases). Germline V gene data show CDR1 as SEHNR and CDR2 as FQNEAQ (reference sequence). V lost 9 bases to trimming and J lost 7 bases, with 12 bases between them. This CDR3 spans 12 amino acids. CDR3 amino acids: CASNRVIGELFF. The CDR3 DNA is TGTGCCAGTAACAGGGTAATCGGGGAGCTGTTTTTT.

There are a few counts of this clonotype. The chain employs TRBV29-1 and TRBJ2-3; the match to TRBD2 covers 9 bases. After removal of 6 bases from V and 3 bases from J, the junction contained 13 bases not matched to a gene. The length of the CDR3 is 16 residues. Germline V lookup: CDR1 SQVTM, CDR2 ANQGSEA. CDR3 DNA sequence: TGCAGCGTCGTACGCATAGCGGGAGTAATTACAGATACGCAGTATTTT. Translation: CSVVRIAGVITDTQYF.

V is TRBV3-1 and J is TRBJ1-2; the match to TRBD1 covers 7 bases. The CDR3 runs to 14 residues. V shed 1 base, J shed 7 bases, and the junction held 6 bases outside the gene matches. Germline assignment: CDR1 LGHDT and CDR2 YNNKEL (reference sequence). The CDR3 DNA reads as TGTGCCAGCAGCCAAGGACAGGGCCTCGGTGGCTACACCTTC. It yields the protein CASSQGQGLGGYTF.

This clonotype was picked up many times. This sequence joins TRBV7-3 and TRBJ2-1; 9 bases are a match to TRBD2. With 0 bases clipped from V and 3 bases from J, the junction kept 3 bases outside the gene matches. The CDR3 spans 16 residues. Germline assignment: CDR1 SGHTA and CDR2 FQGTGA. The CDR3 sequence: CASSLTASGIYNEQFF. The CDR3 nucleotides read TGTGCCAGCAGCTTAACTGCTAGCGGGATCTACAATGAGCAGTTCTTC. The variable domain in full, with the rest retrieved from reference TRBV7-3 and TRBJ2-1, is GAGVSQTPSNKVTEKGKYVELRCDPISGHTALYWYRQSLGQGPEFLIYFQGTGAADDSGLPNDRFFAVRPEGSVSTLKIQRTERGDSAVYLCASSLTASGIYNEQFFGPGTRLTVL.

The genes are TRBV27 and TRBJ1-5; D not certain. The CDR3 is made up of 17 amino acids. Germline V gives CDR1 MNHEY, CDR2 SMNVEV (reference sequence). V gave up 5 bases and J gave up 0 bases, with 17 bases separating them. The DNA for the CDR3 is TGTGCCAGCAGTCCCTTCGGGGAGGCTTATAGCAATCAGCCCCAGCATTTT. It translates to CASSPFGEAYSNQPQHF.

J is TRBJ2-7 and V is TRBV7-9; D possibly corresponds to TRBD1 (6 bases). Germline-derived CDR1 and CDR2 are SEHNR and FQNEAQ (reference sequence). Trimming left V 6 bases short and J 2 bases short, with 14 bases between. The CDR3 is made up of 14 amino acids. The CDR3 loop reads CASSLGANTYEQYF. DNA of the CDR3: TGTGCCAGCAGTCTGGGGGCAAATACCTACGAGCAGTACTTC.

The V call is TRBV5-1, the J call TRBJ2-2; 11 nucleotides agree with TRBD2. Trimming cost V 4 bases and J 6 bases; bases outside gene matches: 8. Germline values: CDR1 SGHRS, CDR2 YFSETQ. This CDR3 has 16 residues. Here the CDR3 reads CASSAMTSGTAGELFF. The CDR3, as DNA: TGCGCCAGCAGCGCAATGACTAGCGGGACCGCCGGGGAGCTGTTTTTT.

This clonotype turned up a few times. This rearrangement joins TRBV28 to TRBJ1-2; no firm D call. Germline V gives CDR1 MDHEN, CDR2 SYDVKM. This CDR3 region has 12 residues. V lost 5 bases, J lost 4 bases, and 8 bases lay in between. The CDR3 loop reads CASSTVSYGYTF. CDR3 DNA sequence: TGTGCCAGCAGTACGGTTTCCTATGGCTACACCTTC.

Note on this clonotype: The junction does not match germline at one end; this may be a read error. V usage is TRBV27 and J usage is TRBJ2-3, with TRBD2 as a possible D gene (6 bases). This CDR3 is 16 amino acids long. Germline V gives CDR1 MNHEY, CDR2 SMNVEV (reference sequence). The CDR3 loop is CASSLSGGINTNTQYF. CDR3 DNA: TGTGCCAGCAGTTTATCCGGCGGGATTAACACAAATACGCAGTATTTT.

The chain has TRBV5-1 and TRBJ2-3, with D perhaps matching TRBD1 (8 bases). From germline, CDR1 is SGHRS and CDR2 YFSETQ. The ends were cut back, 2 bases at V and 4 bases at J, with 20 bases in the middle. The length of the CDR3 is 17 residues. The CDR3 spells CASSFLGQGGGPDTQYF. In DNA, the CDR3 is TGCGCCAGCAGCTTCCTCGGACAGGGAGGGGGCCCAGATACGCAGTATTTT. The full variable domain, with the rest looked up from reference TRBV5-1 and TRBJ2-3, is KAGVTQTPRYLIKTRGQQVTLSCSPISGHRSVSWYQQTPGQGLQFLFEYFSETQRNKGNFPGRFSGRQFSNSRSEMNVSTLELGDSALYLCASSFLGQGGGPDTQYFGPGTRLTVL.

J is TRBJ2-7 and V is TRBV28, with D possibly being TRBD2 (6 bases). This CDR3 has 14 amino acids. Looked up from germline, CDR1 is MDHEN and CDR2 is SYDVKM. V was cut by 2 bases and J by 7 bases, with 15 bases left in between. In DNA form, the CDR3 reads TGTGCCAGCAGTTTACCCGGGGGAACGGGGGAGCAGTACTTC. It translates to CASSLPGGTGEQYF.

The V gene is TRBV7-9, the J gene TRBJ1-1, with a weak D call TRBD1 (6 bases). This CDR3 contains 15 residues. Germline V CDR1 and CDR2: SEHNR, FQNEAQ (reference sequence). The V and J ends lost 1 base and 6 bases respectively, with 15 bases between them. CDR3 residues: CASSLEGQISSEAFF. The CDR3 coding sequence is TGTGCCAGCAGCTTAGAAGGACAGATCTCTTCTGAAGCTTTCTTT.

The table lists this clonotype with a few counts. The rearrangement joins TRBV4-1 to TRBJ2-7, with D possibly being TRBD2 (6 bases). Trimming left V 1 base short and J 5 bases short, with 9 bases between. Germline V gene data show CDR1 as MGHRA and CDR2 as YSYEKL. This CDR3 is 13 amino acids long. CDR3 DNA: TGCGCCAGCAGCCAAGGGGAGCGGGACGAGCAGTACTTC. Its translation: CASSQGERDEQYF.

The rearrangement links TRBV20-1 to TRBJ2-5, with TRBD1 matching 7 bases. The CDR3 contains 14 residues. Germline CDR1 DFQATT, CDR2 SNEGSKA (reference sequence). V shed 5 bases, J shed 9 bases, and the junction held 15 bases outside the gene matches. The CDR3, as DNA: TGCAGTGCTCTGGACAGGAGACCTCCGAGGGCCCAGTACTTC. Amino acids: CSALDRRPPRAQYF.

The chain recombines TRBV20-1 with TRBJ1-1; D remains ambiguous. The CDR3 is 12 amino acids. Trimming cost V 5 bases and J 3 bases, with 10 bases left between them. Germline V lookup: CDR1 DFQATT, CDR2 SNEGSKA (reference sequence). For the CDR3, the DNA is TGCAGTGCTGGGATGGGTTACACTGAAGCTTTCTTT. Its translation: CSAGMGYTEAFF.

This clonotype was seen only a few times. J is TRBJ2-3 and V is TRBV18; a possible D gene is TRBD2 (6 bases). The CDR3 contains 14 residues. V dropped 3 bases and J dropped 4 bases, with 11 bases sitting between them. The germline gives CDR1 KGHSH, CDR2 LQKENI. The CDR3 region has the DNA TGTGCCAGCTCACCCCCTTTAGCGGCAGATACGCAGTATTTT. It is translated as CASSPPLAADTQYF.

This chain uses TRBV24-1 with TRBJ2-2; the D gene could be TRBD1 or TRBD2 (5 bases each). V lost 3 bases to trimming and J lost 0 bases, with 13 bases between them. Germline V gene data show CDR1 as KGHDR and CDR2 as SFDVKD. CDR3 length: 17 residues. CDR3 in amino acids: CATSDAPGPTNTGELFF. The CDR3, as DNA: TGTGCCACCAGTGATGCCCCGGGACCGACGAACACCGGGGAGCTGTTTTTT.

This clonotype has more than one count but fewer than ten. The chain has TRBV7-3 and TRBJ1-5; D uncertain. The V and J ends lost 1 base and 2 bases respectively, with 9 bases between them. This CDR3 contains 15 residues. Looked up from germline, CDR1 is SGHTA and CDR2 is FQGTGA. The CDR3 region is CASSLRGFRNQPQHF. CDR3 DNA sequence: TGTGCCAGCAGCTTAAGGGGTTTCCGCAATCAGCCCCAGCATTTT.

The CDR3 protein is CASGPLGGPNSPLHF. As DNA, the CDR3 is TGTGCCAGCGGTCCACTCGGGGGCCCCAATTCACCCCTCCACTTT. The rearrangement links TRBV9 to TRBJ1-6, with D maybe TRBD1 (6 bases). The germline CDR1 and CDR2 sequences are SGDLS and YYNGEE. The CDR3 runs to 15 residues. V lost 7 bases, J lost 7 bases, and 18 bases lay in between.

The V and J genes are TRBV7-9 and TRBJ2-1, with D tentatively TRBD2 (6 bases). Germline V gene lookup returns CDR1 SEHNR and CDR2 FQNEAQ (reference sequence). Trimming removed 4 bases from V and 7 bases from J, with 17 bases in between. The CDR3 is 15 amino acids. The CDR3 bases are TGTGCCAGCAGCTCCGCCCGACTAGGCGGGAATGAGCAGTTCTTC. This codes for CASSSARLGGNEQFF.

This chain links TRBV29-1 with TRBJ2-1, with 10 bases identical to TRBD1. CDR1 is SQVTM, CDR2 ANQGSEA, per germline. This CDR3 region has 14 residues. Trimming cost V 1 base and J 9 bases; bases outside gene matches: 6. CDR3 sequence: CSVEVGTGAGEQFF. CDR3 bases: TGCAGCGTTGAAGTTGGGACAGGGGCTGGTGAGCAGTTCTTC.